Below are 9 T cell receptor beta chains sequenced from a single sample in a study of T cell changes during pregnancy in multiple sclerosis. Some clones are missing from TCRdb's copy, which holds only in-frame ones; the method was immunoSEQ multiplex PCR. This sample has over 35,000 clones, with around 90% found just once. The specimen was CD4+ T cells from peripheral blood mononuclear cells, collected in the second trimester of pregnancy. The receptors shown here come from a female donor with multiple sclerosis, enrolled in a pregnancy study.

The sample holds one count of this clone. V and J are TRBV11-3 and TRBJ2-7; a weak D match, TRBD2 (6 bases). Looked up from germline, CDR1 is SGHNT and CDR2 is YENEEA. The CDR3 extends over 13 amino acids. Deletions cut 4 bases from V and 2 bases from J, with 9 bases between. The CDR3 loop reads CASSSTSTYEQYF. The CDR3 DNA is TGTGCCAGCAGCTCGACTAGTACCTACGAGCAGTACTTC.

The rearrangement uses TRBV6-1 and TRBJ2-2, with D perhaps TRBD2 (5 bases). The germline V gene encodes CDR1 MNHNS and CDR2 SASEGT. This CDR3 has 15 amino acids. V lost 5 bases and J lost 4, with 14 bases in between. CDR3 in DNA: TGTGCCAGCAGTCGAACTGGACTTTCCACCGGGGAGCTGTTTTTT. Its translation: CASSRTGLSTGELFF.

The V call is TRBV27, the J call TRBJ1-4; D perhaps matches TRBD1 (5 bases). In germline, CDR1 is MNHEY, CDR2 SMNVEV (reference sequence). This CDR3 has 15 residues. With 6 bases removed from V and 7 bases from J, the gap between germline ends came to 18 bases. The CDR3 DNA sequence: TGTGCCAGCAGCCGAATCCAGGGTCTGGGTGAAAAACTGTTTTTT. Protein sequence: CASSRIQGLGEKLFF.

V usage is TRBV13 and J usage is TRBJ2-7; D ambiguous. Germline CDR1 and CDR2: PRHDT and FYEKMQ (reference sequence). This CDR3 region has 12 residues. V shed 5 bases and J shed 6 bases, with 11 bases lying between them. As DNA, the CDR3 is TGTGCCAGCAGCCAGACTCTTACCGAGCAGTACTTC. This codes for CASSQTLTEQYF.

This clone was recorded only once. The chain joins TRBV4-2 to TRBJ2-1, with TRBD2 identical over 10 bases. V was clipped by 0 bases and J by 8 bases; unmatched bases: 4. The CDR3 has 15 residues. Germline lookup yields CDR1 LGHNA and CDR2 YNFKEQ. CDR3 amino acids: CASSQEGTSVDEQFF. In DNA form, the CDR3 reads TGTGCCAGCAGCCAAGAGGGGACTAGCGTTGATGAGCAGTTCTTC.

The rearrangement uses TRBV4-2 and TRBJ2-7, with D perhaps TRBD2 (5 bases). The germline gives CDR1 LGHNA, CDR2 YNFKEQ. This CDR3 region has 14 residues. V lost 4 bases and J lost 5, with 15 bases in between. Written as DNA, the CDR3 is TGTGCCAGCAGCCCCAGTGCCGCGCGGGACGAGCAGTACTTC. Translating gives CASSPSAARDEQYF.

The chain combines TRBV19 with TRBJ2-1; 11 bases match TRBD2. Germline V CDR1 and CDR2: LNHDA, SQIVND (reference sequence). The CDR3 is 15 amino acids. The J segment lost 8 bases and the V segment lost 5 bases, leaving 8 bases of the junction unmatched. CDR3: CASSSLAGGHHEQFF. The CDR3 DNA reads TGTGCCAGTAGTTCCCTAGCGGGAGGACACCATGAGCAGTTCTTC. Full variable domain (missing parts from reference TRBV19 and TRBJ2-1): DGGITQSPKYLFRKEGQNVTLSCEQNLNHDAMYWYRQDPGQGLRLIYYSQIVNDFQKGDIAEGYSVSREKKESFPLTVTSAQKNPTAFYLCASSSLAGGHHEQFFGPGTRLTVL.

The V call is TRBV19, the J call TRBJ2-1, with TRBD2 matching over 10 bases. The CDR3 sequence is 15 residues long. Germline CDR1 is LNHDA and CDR2 is SQIVND (reference sequence). The V segment lost 6 bases and the J segment 6 bases; nucleotides outside the gene matches: 8. DNA for the CDR3: TGTGCCAGTAGCTATCTAGCGGGAGAGGGCAATGAGCAGTTCTTC. Amino acids: CASSYLAGEGNEQFF.

This clone came up once. The V and J genes are TRBV29-1 and TRBJ2-2, with 10 bases fitting TRBD1. Germline V CDR1 and CDR2: SQVTM, ANQGSEA. The CDR3 is 15 residues long. With V trimmed by 4 bases and J by 0 bases, 2 bases remained unmatched. CDR3 amino acids: CSVGGQGANTGELFF. CDR3 nucleotides: TGCAGCGTTGGAGGACAGGGGGCGAACACCGGGGAGCTGTTTTTT.